These T cell receptor beta chains were read from a single sample in a study of monozygotic twins with inflammatory bowel disease. TCRdb reprocessed the 5' RACE reads and reports one entry per CDR3 protein, with no DNA. The table lists about 380,000 distinct CDR3 sequences. Sequencing used blood. These receptors were collected from a human donor with ulcerative colitis or Crohn's disease, or a healthy co-twin of an affected twin (not recorded which). CDR3s include the opening cysteine and the closing phenylalanine or tryptophan.

TRBJ1-2 TRBV27 CASSLFGGTSNYGYTF
TRBJ1-1 TRBV6-5 CASSFGTNMNTEAFF
TRBJ2-3 TRBV3-1 CASSFGLAGGRGTDTQYF
TRBJ2-2 TRBV28 CASSVQGSGELFF
TRBJ1-5 TRBV10-3 CAISESTGENQPQHF
TRBJ1-3 TRBV29-1 CSVEAGFSGNTIYF
TRBJ2-6 TRBV9 CASSVEPFSSGANVLTF
TRBJ2-3 TRBV12-3/TRBV12-4 CASTPPGSADTQYF
TRBJ1-1 TRBV25-1 CASSETNREAFF
TRBJ2-7 TRBV11-2 CASSLGQGGDEQYF
TRBJ2-4 TRBV3-1 CASSQGAGPKNIQYF
TRBJ1-6 TRBV25-1 CASSEPLGYSPLHF
TRBJ2-4 TRBV7-7 CASSPVTGGIQYF
TRBJ1-5 TRBV4-2 CASSEGSSNQPQHF
TRBJ1-4 TRBV30 CAWSDQPTDATNEKLFF
TRBJ2-7 TRBV6-1 CASSEEGQGLIYEQYF
TRBJ2-3 TRBV6-1 CAREGDYRADTQYF
TRBJ2-1 TRBV12-3/TRBV12-4 CASSLRKGAGGTEQFF
TRBJ1-1 TRBV11-1 CASSFNLPGDHTEAFF
TRBJ2-7 TRBV5-1 CASNSGDAYEQYF
TRBJ2-6 TRBV16 CASSQLPPAEGANVLTF
TRBJ2-7 TRBV6-5 CASSSGQGKTYEQYF
TRBJ2-3 TRBV27 CASHAHGMTDTQYF
TRBJ2-5 TRBV19 CASSIDYGLNQETQYF
TRBJ2-7 TRBV5-1 CASSLGQVTYEQYF
TRBJ1-1 TRBV6-6 CASRPGGWEAFF
TRBJ2-1 TRBV4-1 CASSQPGTPGLAHIEQFF
TRBJ2-1 TRBV7-2 CASSFSVYNEQFF
TRBJ2-5 TRBV7-2 CASSLTRLQETQYF
TRBJ2-1 TRBV7-2 CAIRQGINEQFF
TRBJ1-3 TRBV21-1 CARTGGFGNTIYF
TRBJ2-1 TRBV30 CAWKRYNEQFF
TRBJ2-1 TRBV14 CASSQDLPDTWGEQFF
TRBJ1-2 TRBV20-1 CSASIHGDRRYTF
TRBJ1-1 TRBV7-9 CASSLDWVAGTEAFF
TRBJ2-2 TRBV5-1 CASTPGQGAITGELFF
TRBJ1-2 TRBV11-2 CASSLRGGFYGYTF
TRBJ2-5 TRBV9 CASSVLAGGSQETQYF
TRBJ2-3 TRBV12-3/TRBV12-4 CASSDTGALTDTQYF
TRBJ2-2 TRBV4-1 CASSLFSGELFF
TRBJ2-7 TRBV9 CASSSWGGFDEQYF
TRBJ1-1 TRBV5-5 CASSQLGGDTEAFF
TRBJ2-1 TRBV25-1 CASSGVSDGREQFF
TRBJ2-3 TRBV5-1 CASSRVITQGRADTQYF
TRBJ1-6 TRBV7-9 CASSLIGSPYNSPLHF
TRBJ2-7 TRBV12-3/TRBV12-4 CASSSGTANPYEQYF
TRBJ2-5 TRBV6-2/TRBV6-3 CASSQGPGTAEETQYF
TRBJ1-5 TRBV7-7 CASSGPGQGYQPQHF